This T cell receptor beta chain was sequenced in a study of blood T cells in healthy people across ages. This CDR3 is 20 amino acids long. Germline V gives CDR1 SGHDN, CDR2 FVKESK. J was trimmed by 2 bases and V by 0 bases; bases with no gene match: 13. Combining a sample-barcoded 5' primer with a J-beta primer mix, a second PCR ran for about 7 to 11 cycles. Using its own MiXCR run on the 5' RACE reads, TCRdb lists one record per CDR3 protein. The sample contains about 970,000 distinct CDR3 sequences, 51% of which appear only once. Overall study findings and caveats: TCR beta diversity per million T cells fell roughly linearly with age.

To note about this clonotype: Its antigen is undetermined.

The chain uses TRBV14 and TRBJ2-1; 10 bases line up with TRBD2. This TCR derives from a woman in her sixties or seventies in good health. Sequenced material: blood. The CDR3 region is CASSQEGGLAGGIAYNEQFF. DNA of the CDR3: TGTGCCAGCAGCCAAGAAGGGGGATTAGCGGGAGGTATAGCCTACAATGAGCAGTTCTTC.